Below, one T cell receptor (beta chain) is given with its context. Its antigen is unknown. The CDR3 extends over 15 amino acids. V gave up 2 bases and J gave up 6 bases, with 16 bases separating them. Germline V gene data show CDR1 as MNHNY and CDR2 as SVGAGI (reference sequence). The sample comes from a study of OX40 agonist ivuxolimab in advanced cancers. The study, taken as a whole, reports: Normalized expansion of T-cell clones was also low for some nonresponders.

The protocol was immunoSEQ multiplex PCR, while the TCRdb copy is restricted to in-frame clones and leaves out a portion. The data contain 90,000 to 100,000 clones, around 91% of them seen just once; the ten biggest clones take up just over 0.15%. The genes are TRBV6-6 and TRBJ1-2; D unresolved. This clonotype originated in an adult with an advanced solid tumor such as melanoma, head and neck, liver or kidney cancer. Specimen: CD4+ or CD8+ T cells sorted from blood, collected in a trial of the OX40 agonist ivuxolimab. The CDR3: CASSYRQASFNGYTF. CDR3 coding DNA: TGTGCCAGCAGTTACCGGCAGGCCAGCTTCAATGGCTACACCTTC.